A selection of T cell receptor beta chains follows, all from one sample in a study of cytomegalovirus exposure and HLA in healthy donors. TCRdb's copy holds only in-frame clones and misses some; the assay was immunoSEQ multiplex PCR. The sample holds about 160,000 clones, 82% seen once. Sequences were obtained from PBMCs. The receptors here all came from a girl under 18 in good health and CMV-seropositive. CDR3s include the opening cysteine and the closing phenylalanine or tryptophan. Each record gives: J gene, V gene, D gene, clone size, CDR3 protein, CDR3 DNA. The D gene is left open where the match is weak. The listing skips clone size in some rows; elsewhere it reads once, few, many or a size class.

j_call: TRBJ1-3; v_call: TRBV20-1; d_call: .; clone_size: .; cdr3_aa: CGGFTGNTIYF; cdr3_nt: TGTGGCGGTTTTACTGGAAACACCATATATTTT
j_call: TRBJ2-7; v_call: TRBV5-1; d_call: TRBD1; clone_size: .; cdr3_aa: CASSLHRGREQYF; cdr3_nt: TGCGCCAGCAGCTTGCACAGGGGACGCGAGCAGTACTTC
j_call: TRBJ1-4; v_call: TRBV28; d_call: .; clone_size: .; cdr3_aa: CASSSYTGSLDEKLFF; cdr3_nt: TGTGCCAGCAGCTCTTACACGGGAAGTCTTGATGAAAAACTGTTTTTT
j_call: TRBJ1-1; v_call: TRBV7-3; d_call: TRBD1; clone_size: .; cdr3_aa: CASSKDREYTEAFF; cdr3_nt: TGTGCCAGCAGCAAGGACAGGGAGTACACTGAAGCTTTCTTT
j_call: TRBJ2-1; v_call: TRBV18; d_call: TRBD2; clone_size: .; cdr3_aa: CASSPGSLAGGDEQFF; cdr3_nt: TGTGCCAGCTCACCGGGGTCTCTAGCGGGAGGGGATGAGCAGTTCTTC
j_call: TRBJ2-2; v_call: TRBV9; d_call: TRBD2; clone_size: few; cdr3_aa: CASSVSGGLTGELFF; cdr3_nt: TGTGCCAGCAGCGTTAGCGGGGGGCTCACCGGGGAGCTGTTTTTT
j_call: TRBJ1-5; v_call: TRBV19; d_call: .; clone_size: .; cdr3_aa: CASSIHRGNQPQHF; cdr3_nt: TGTGCCAGTAGTATTCACAGGGGCAATCAGCCCCAGCATTTT
j_call: TRBJ2-1; v_call: TRBV5-1; d_call: TRBD2; clone_size: .; cdr3_aa: CASRGLAGVTPYNEQFF; cdr3_nt: TGCGCCAGCAGGGGACTAGCGGGAGTGACCCCCTACAATGAGCAGTTCTTC
j_call: TRBJ2-3; v_call: TRBV30; d_call: .; clone_size: .; cdr3_aa: CAWSPPGGGTDTQYF; cdr3_nt: TGTGCCTGGAGCCCCCCTGGGGGCGGCACAGATACGCAGTATTTT
j_call: TRBJ2-5; v_call: TRBV7-2; d_call: TRBD2; clone_size: .; cdr3_aa: CASSSGTSAHPYF; cdr3_nt: TGTGCCAGCAGCTCCGGGACTAGCGCACATCCGTACTTC
j_call: TRBJ2-1; v_call: TRBV2; d_call: .; clone_size: .; cdr3_aa: CASSDSLASYEQFF; cdr3_nt: TGTGCCAGCAGTGATTCACTAGCATCCTATGAGCAGTTCTTC
j_call: TRBJ1-3; v_call: TRBV19; d_call: .; clone_size: once; cdr3_aa: CASSVTSSTIYF; cdr3_nt: TGTGCCAGTAGTGTGACAAGTTCGACCATATATTTT
j_call: TRBJ1-1; v_call: TRBV5-1; d_call: .; clone_size: .; cdr3_aa: CASSLDGVANTEAFF; cdr3_nt: TGCGCCAGCAGCTTGGACGGGGTAGCGAACACTGAAGCTTTCTTT
j_call: TRBJ2-5; v_call: TRBV10-3; d_call: TRBD1; clone_size: .; cdr3_aa: CAIIPGQGTQTQYF; cdr3_nt: TGTGCCATCATTCCGGGACAGGGAACCCAGACCCAGTACTTC
j_call: TRBJ1-1; v_call: TRBV23-1; d_call: .; clone_size: .; cdr3_aa: CASSPGRETGEAFF; cdr3_nt: TGCGCCAGCAGCCCTGGGAGGGAGACGGGTGAAGCTTTCTTT
j_call: TRBJ2-5; v_call: TRBV2; d_call: .; clone_size: few; cdr3_aa: CASSQVRRETQYF; cdr3_nt: TGTGCCAGCAGCCAGGTCCGACGCGAGACCCAGTACTTC
j_call: TRBJ2-7; v_call: TRBV27; d_call: .; clone_size: once; cdr3_aa: CASSLRGNFIYEQYF; cdr3_nt: TGTGCCAGCAGTTTACGGGGGAATTTTATCTACGAGCAGTACTTC
j_call: TRBJ2-1; v_call: TRBV18; d_call: TRBD2; clone_size: once; cdr3_aa: CASSPRLLAAHDNEQFF; cdr3_nt: TGTGCCAGCTCACCAAGGCTCCTAGCGGCTCACGACAATGAGCAGTTCTTC
j_call: TRBJ2-7; v_call: TRBV4-1; d_call: .; clone_size: few; cdr3_aa: CASSQGAGYEQYF; cdr3_nt: TGCGCCAGCAGCCAAGGGGCAGGGTACGAGCAGTACTTC
j_call: TRBJ1-1; v_call: TRBV6-5; d_call: TRBD1; clone_size: .; cdr3_aa: CASSQRQGTNTEAFF; cdr3_nt: TGTGCCAGCAGCCAACGACAGGGGACGAACACTGAAGCTTTCTTT
j_call: TRBJ2-4; v_call: TRBV7-9; d_call: TRBD1; clone_size: .; cdr3_aa: CASSDRGLAKNIQYF; cdr3_nt: TGTGCCAGCAGCGACAGGGGGCTAGCCAAAAACATTCAGTACTTC
j_call: TRBJ2-7; v_call: TRBV5-1; d_call: TRBD1; clone_size: .; cdr3_aa: CASTDEQGASHEQYF; cdr3_nt: TGCGCCAGCACGGATGAACAGGGGGCATCCCACGAGCAGTACTTC
j_call: TRBJ2-2; v_call: TRBV10-2; d_call: TRBD1; clone_size: once; cdr3_aa: CASKRTGNTGELFF; cdr3_nt: TGCGCCAGCAAACGGACAGGGAACACCGGGGAGCTGTTTTTT
j_call: TRBJ1-1; v_call: TRBV30; d_call: .; clone_size: .; cdr3_aa: CAWMRQGRHTPEAFF; cdr3_nt: TGTGCCTGGATGCGTCAGGGCAGACACACTCCTGAAGCTTTCTTT
j_call: TRBJ2-5; v_call: TRBV5-1; d_call: .; clone_size: few; cdr3_aa: CASSHDRGPPVQETQYF; cdr3_nt: TGCGCCAGCAGCCACGACCGGGGTCCCCCGGTTCAAGAGACCCAGTACTTC
j_call: TRBJ2-7; v_call: TRBV30; d_call: .; clone_size: .; cdr3_aa: CAWSVLNEQYF; cdr3_nt: TGTGCCTGGAGTGTACTAAACGAGCAGTACTTC
j_call: TRBJ1-5; v_call: TRBV13; d_call: TRBD1; clone_size: .; cdr3_aa: CASSFGQGSGQPQHF; cdr3_nt: TGTGCCAGCAGCTTCGGACAGGGTTCCGGCCAGCCCCAGCATTTT
j_call: TRBJ1-2; v_call: TRBV19; d_call: .; clone_size: .; cdr3_aa: CASSALRRNNYGYTF; cdr3_nt: TGTGCCAGTAGTGCCCTCAGGCGTAACAACTATGGCTACACCTTC
j_call: TRBJ1-2; v_call: TRBV27; d_call: .; clone_size: .; cdr3_aa: CASSLSGGSLSGNYGYTF; cdr3_nt: TGTGCCAGCAGTTTATCGGGAGGCAGCCTCAGCGGTAACTATGGCTACACCTTC